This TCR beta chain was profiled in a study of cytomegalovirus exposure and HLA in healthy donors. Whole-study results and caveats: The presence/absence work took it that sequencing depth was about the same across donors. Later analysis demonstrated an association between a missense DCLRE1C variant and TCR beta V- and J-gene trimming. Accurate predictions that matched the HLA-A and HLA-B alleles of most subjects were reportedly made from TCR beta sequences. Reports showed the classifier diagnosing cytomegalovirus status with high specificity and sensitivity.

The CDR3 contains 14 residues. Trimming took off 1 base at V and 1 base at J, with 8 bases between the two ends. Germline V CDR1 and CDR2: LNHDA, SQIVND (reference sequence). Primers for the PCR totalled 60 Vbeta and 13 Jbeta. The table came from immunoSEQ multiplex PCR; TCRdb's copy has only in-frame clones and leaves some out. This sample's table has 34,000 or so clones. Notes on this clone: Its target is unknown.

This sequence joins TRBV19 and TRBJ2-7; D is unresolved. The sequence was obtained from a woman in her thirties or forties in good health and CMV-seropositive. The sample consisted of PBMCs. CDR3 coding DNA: TGTGCCAGTAGTATAGTCGGCGGATCCTACGAGCAGTACTTC. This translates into CASSIVGGSYEQYF.